The 5 T cell receptor beta chains below all came from one sample that was sequenced in a study of fetal regulatory T cell absence and autoimmunity. The assay was immunoSEQ multiplex PCR, and TCRdb's table has in-frame clones only and misses some. The sample holds 95,000 or so clones, about two thirds seen once. Sequenced sample: pancreas tissue. These receptor sequences come from a male donor with IPEX syndrome.

This clone has only a few counts. The chain carries TRBV5-1 and TRBJ1-2; D gene unclear. The CDR3 runs 15 residues. With 1 base removed from V and 5 bases from J, the gap between germline ends came to 15 bases. Germline V gives CDR1 SGHRS, CDR2 YFSETQ. Written as DNA, the CDR3 is TGCGCCAGCAGCTTGATATTTGGGCATCAATATGGCTACACCTTC. Its protein is CASSLIFGHQYGYTF.

The chain carries TRBV5-1 and TRBJ2-1; 8 nucleotides match TRBD2. This CDR3 spans 15 amino acids. The ends lost 4 bases at V and 8 bases at J; junction bases unmatched: 11. The V gene's germline CDR1 is SGHRS and CDR2 YFSETQ. The CDR3 loop reads CASSPGLVTAHEQFF. CDR3 DNA: TGCGCCAGCAGCCCGGGACTAGTTACGGCCCATGAGCAGTTCTTC.

The chain carries TRBV7-8 and TRBJ1-2, with D uncertain. The V and J ends lost 5 bases and 4 bases respectively, with 8 bases between them. The CDR3 runs 12 residues. Per germline, CDR1 SGHVS and CDR2 FQNEAQ. The CDR3 DNA sequence: TGTGCCAGCAGCGGTCGTAGCTATGGCTACACCTTC. The encoded protein is CASSGRSYGYTF. Full variable domain (rest looked up from reference TRBV7-8 and TRBJ1-2): GAGVSQSPRYKVAKRGQDVALRCDPISGHVSLFWYQQALGQGPEFLTYFQNEAQLDKSGLPSDRFFAERPEGSVSTLKIQRTQQEDSAVYLCASSGRSYGYTFGSGTRLTVV.

This rearrangement joins TRBV27 to TRBJ2-3; TRBD2 might be the D (5 bases). CDR1 is MNHEY and CDR2 is SMNVEV in the germline V gene (reference sequence). Trimming pared 7 bases from V and 3 bases from J, leaving 11 bases between. CDR3 size: 13 residues. The CDR3 sequence: CASTPSGTDTQYF. CDR3 nucleotide sequence: TGTGCCAGCACCCCATCGGGGACAGATACGCAGTATTTT.

The chain has TRBV19 and TRBJ2-7; D is uncertain. The CDR3 has 14 residues. Germline lookup yields CDR1 LNHDA and CDR2 SQIVND (reference sequence). Trimming removed 5 bases at V and 0 bases at J, with 11 bases between. CDR3 bases: TGTGCCAGTAGTGGACGGACGGCCTCCTACGAGCAGTACTTC. Its protein is CASSGRTASYEQYF. Based on the CDR3 plus reference TRBV19 and TRBJ2-7, the full variable domain is DGGITQSPKYLFRKEGQNVTLSCEQNLNHDAMYWYRQDPGQGLRLIYYSQIVNDFQKGDIAEGYSVSREKKESFPLTVTSAQKNPTAFYLCASSGRTASYEQYFGPGTRLTVT.